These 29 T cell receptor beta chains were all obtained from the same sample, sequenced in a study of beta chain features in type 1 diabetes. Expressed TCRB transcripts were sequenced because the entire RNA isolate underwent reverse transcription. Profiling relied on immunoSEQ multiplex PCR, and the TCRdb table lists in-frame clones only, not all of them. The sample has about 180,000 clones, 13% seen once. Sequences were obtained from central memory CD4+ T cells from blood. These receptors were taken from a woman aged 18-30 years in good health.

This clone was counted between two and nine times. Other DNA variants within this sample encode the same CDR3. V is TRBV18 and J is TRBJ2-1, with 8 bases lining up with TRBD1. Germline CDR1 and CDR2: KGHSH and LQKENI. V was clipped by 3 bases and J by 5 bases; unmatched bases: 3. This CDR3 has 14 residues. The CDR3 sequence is CASSPSRGHNEQFF. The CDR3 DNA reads TGTGCCAGCTCACCCTCCAGGGGGCACAATGAGCAGTTCTTC.

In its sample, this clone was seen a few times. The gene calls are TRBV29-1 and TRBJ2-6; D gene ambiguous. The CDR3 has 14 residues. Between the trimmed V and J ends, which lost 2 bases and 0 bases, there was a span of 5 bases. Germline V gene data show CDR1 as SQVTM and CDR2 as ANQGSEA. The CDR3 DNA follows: TGCAGCGTTGAACAGAACTCTGGGGCCAACGTCCTGACTTTC. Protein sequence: CSVEQNSGANVLTF. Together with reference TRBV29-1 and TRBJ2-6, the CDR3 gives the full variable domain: SAVISQKPSRDICQRGTSLTIQCQVDSQVTMMFWYRQQPGQSLTLIATANQGSEATYESGFVIDKFPISRPNLTFSTLTVSNMSPEDSSIYLCSVEQNSGANVLTFGAGSRLTVL.

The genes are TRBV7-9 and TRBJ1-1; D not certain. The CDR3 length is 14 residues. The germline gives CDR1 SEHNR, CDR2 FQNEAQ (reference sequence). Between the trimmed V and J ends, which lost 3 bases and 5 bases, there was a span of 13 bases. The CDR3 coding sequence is TGTGCCAGCAGCTTTAGCCTTACGGGAACTGAAGCTTTCTTT. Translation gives CASSFSLTGTEAFF.

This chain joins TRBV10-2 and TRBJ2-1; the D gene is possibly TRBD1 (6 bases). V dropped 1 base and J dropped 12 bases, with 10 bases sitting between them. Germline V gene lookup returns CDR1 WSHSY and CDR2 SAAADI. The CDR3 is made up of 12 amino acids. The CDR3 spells CASSEFRQVQFF. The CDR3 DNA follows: TGCGCCAGCAGTGAGTTTAGACAGGTGCAGTTCTTC.

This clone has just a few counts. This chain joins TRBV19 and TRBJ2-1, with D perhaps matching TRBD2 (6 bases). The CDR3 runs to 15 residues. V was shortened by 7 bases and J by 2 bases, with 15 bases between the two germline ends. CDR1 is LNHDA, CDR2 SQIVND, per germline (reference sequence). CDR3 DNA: TGTGCCAGTACCCCTCGGGCGGGAACCTACAATGAGCAGTTCTTC. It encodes CASTPRAGTYNEQFF.

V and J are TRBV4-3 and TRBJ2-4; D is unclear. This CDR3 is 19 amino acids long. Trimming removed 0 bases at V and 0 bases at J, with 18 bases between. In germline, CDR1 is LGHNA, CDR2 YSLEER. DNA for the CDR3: TGCGCCAGCAGCCAAGATTTGGCAGCGACGGTTGTAGCCAAAAACATTCAGTACTTC. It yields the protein CASSQDLAATVVAKNIQYF.

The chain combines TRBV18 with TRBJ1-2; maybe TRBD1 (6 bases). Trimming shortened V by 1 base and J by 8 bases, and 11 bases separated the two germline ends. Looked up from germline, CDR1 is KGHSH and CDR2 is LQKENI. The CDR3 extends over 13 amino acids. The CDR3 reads CASSPHRDKGYTF. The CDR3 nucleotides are TGTGCCAGCTCACCACACCGGGACAAAGGCTACACCTTC. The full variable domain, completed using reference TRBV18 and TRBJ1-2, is NAGVMQNPRHLVRRRGQEARLRCSPMKGHSHVYWYRQLPEEGLKFMVYLQKENIIDESGMPKERFSAEFPKEGPSILRIQQVVRGDSAAYFCASSPHRDKGYTFGSGTRLTVV.

The CDR3 nucleotides read TGCGCCAGCAGTTACCGGGACAGGGGATTCAACTATGGCTACACCTTC. It yields the protein CASSYRDRGFNYGYTF. The genes are TRBV4-1 and TRBJ1-2, with 10 positions matching TRBD1. V was clipped by 6 bases and J by 2 bases; unmatched bases: 9. In germline, CDR1 is MGHRA, CDR2 YSYEKL. There are 16 residues in the CDR3.

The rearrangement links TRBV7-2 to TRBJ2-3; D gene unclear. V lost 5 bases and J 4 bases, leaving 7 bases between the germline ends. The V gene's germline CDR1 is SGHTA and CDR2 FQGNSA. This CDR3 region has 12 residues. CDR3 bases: TGTGCCAGCAGCCCTTATTCAGATACGCAGTATTTT. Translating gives CASSPYSDTQYF.

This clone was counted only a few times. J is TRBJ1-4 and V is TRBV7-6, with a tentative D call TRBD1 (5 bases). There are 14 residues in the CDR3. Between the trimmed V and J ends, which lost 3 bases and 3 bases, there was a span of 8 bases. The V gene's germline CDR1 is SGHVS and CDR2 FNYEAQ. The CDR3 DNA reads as TGTGCCAGCAGCTTCTCAGGGCCTAATGAAAAACTGTTTTTT. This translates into CASSFSGPNEKLFF.

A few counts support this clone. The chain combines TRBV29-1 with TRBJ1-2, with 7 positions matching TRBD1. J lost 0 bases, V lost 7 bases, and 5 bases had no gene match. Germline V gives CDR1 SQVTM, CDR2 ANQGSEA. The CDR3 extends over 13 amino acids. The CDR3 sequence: CSATTGANYGYTF. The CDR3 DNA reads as TGCAGCGCTACCACAGGGGCTAACTATGGCTACACCTTC.

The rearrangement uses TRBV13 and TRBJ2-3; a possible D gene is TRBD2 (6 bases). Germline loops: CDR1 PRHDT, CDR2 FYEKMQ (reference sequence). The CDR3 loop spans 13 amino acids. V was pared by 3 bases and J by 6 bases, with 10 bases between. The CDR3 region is CASSLRGPDTQYF. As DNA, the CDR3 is TGTGCCAGCAGCTTGCGGGGTCCGGATACGCAGTATTTT.

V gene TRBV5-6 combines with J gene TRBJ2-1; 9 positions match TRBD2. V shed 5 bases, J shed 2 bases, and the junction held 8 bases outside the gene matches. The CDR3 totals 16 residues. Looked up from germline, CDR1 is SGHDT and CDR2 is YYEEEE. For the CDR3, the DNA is TGTGCCAGCAGGCTCCTAGCGGGAAACCCCTACAATGAGCAGTTCTTC. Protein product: CASRLLAGNPYNEQFF.

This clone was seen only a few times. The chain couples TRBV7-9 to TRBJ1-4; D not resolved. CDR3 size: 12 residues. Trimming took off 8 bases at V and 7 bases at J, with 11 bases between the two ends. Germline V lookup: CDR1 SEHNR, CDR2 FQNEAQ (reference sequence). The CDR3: CASAKEGEKLFF. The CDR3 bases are TGTGCCAGCGCGAAGGAGGGTGAAAAACTGTTTTTT.

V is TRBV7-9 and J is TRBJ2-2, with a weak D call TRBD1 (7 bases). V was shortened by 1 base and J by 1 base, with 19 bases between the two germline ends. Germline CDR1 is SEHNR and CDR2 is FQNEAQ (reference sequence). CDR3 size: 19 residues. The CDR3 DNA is TGTGCCAGCAGCTTAGGTATGGGGGGACAGAACATGAACACCGGGGAGCTGTTTTTT. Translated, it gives CASSLGMGGQNMNTGELFF.

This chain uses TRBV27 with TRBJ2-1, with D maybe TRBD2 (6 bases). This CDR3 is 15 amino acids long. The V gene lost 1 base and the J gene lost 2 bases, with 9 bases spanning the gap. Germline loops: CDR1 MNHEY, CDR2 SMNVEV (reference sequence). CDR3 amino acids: CASSLFAGPYNEQFF. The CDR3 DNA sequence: TGTGCCAGCAGTTTATTCGCGGGACCCTACAATGAGCAGTTCTTC.

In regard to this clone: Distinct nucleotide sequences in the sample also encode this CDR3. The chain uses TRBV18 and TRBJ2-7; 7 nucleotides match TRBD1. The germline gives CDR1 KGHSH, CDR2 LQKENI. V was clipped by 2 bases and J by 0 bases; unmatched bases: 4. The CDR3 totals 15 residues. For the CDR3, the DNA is TGTGCCAGCTCACCAAGGACAGGAGCCTCCTACGAGCAGTACTTC. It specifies CASSPRTGASYEQYF.

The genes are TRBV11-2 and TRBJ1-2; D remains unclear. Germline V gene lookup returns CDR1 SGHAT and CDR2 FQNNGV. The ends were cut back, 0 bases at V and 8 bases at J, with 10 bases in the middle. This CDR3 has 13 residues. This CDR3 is CASSLDRQYGYTF. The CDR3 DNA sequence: TGTGCCAGCAGCTTAGATCGCCAGTACGGCTACACCTTC.

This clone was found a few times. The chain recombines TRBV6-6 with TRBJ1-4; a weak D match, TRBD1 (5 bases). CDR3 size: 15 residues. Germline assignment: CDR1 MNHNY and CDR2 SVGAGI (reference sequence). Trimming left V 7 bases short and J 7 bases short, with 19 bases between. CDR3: CASITRRGGGEKLFF. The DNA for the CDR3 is TGTGCCAGCATCACCCGACGGGGGGGTGGTGAAAAACTGTTTTTT.

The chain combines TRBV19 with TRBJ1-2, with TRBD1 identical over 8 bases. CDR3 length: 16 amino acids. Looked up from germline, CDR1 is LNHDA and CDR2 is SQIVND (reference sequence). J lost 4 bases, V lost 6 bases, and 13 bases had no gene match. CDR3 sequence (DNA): TGTGCCAGTAGAGCCCTAGAGACAGGGGACGGCTATGGCTACACCTTC. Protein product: CASRALETGDGYGYTF.

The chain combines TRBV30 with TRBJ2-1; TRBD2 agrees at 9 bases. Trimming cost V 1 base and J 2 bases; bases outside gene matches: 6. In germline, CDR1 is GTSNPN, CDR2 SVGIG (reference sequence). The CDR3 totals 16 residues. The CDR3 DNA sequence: TGTGCCTGGAGTGGAGGAGCGGGAGGCGCCTACAATGAGCAGTTCTTC. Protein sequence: CAWSGGAGGAYNEQFF. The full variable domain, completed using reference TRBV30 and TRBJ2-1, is SQTIHQWPATLVQPVGSPLSLECTVEGTSNPNLYWYRQAAGRGLQLLFYSVGIGQISSEVPQNLSASRPQDRQFILSSKKLLLSDSGFYLCAWSGGAGGAYNEQFFGPGTRLTVL.

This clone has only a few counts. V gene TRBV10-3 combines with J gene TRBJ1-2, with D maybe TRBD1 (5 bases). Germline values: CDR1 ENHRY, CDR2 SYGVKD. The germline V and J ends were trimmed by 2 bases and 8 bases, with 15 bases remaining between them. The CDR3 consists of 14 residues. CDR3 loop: CAISERGVAEGYTF. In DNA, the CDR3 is TGTGCCATCAGTGAGCGGGGGGTTGCGGAGGGCTACACCTTC.

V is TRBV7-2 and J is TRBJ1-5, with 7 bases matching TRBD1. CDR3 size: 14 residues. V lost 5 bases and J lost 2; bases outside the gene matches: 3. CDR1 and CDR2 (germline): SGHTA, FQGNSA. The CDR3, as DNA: TGTGCCAGCAGCCGACAGGGAGGCAATCAGCCCCAGCATTTT. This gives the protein CASSRQGGNQPQHF.

CDR3 protein: CASSSSGTITGELFF. CDR3 bases: TGTGCCAGCAGCTCTTCCGGGACAATCACCGGGGAGCTGTTTTTT. The chain couples TRBV7-3 to TRBJ2-2, with a tentative D call TRBD1 (6 bases). Deletions cut 4 bases from V and 4 bases from J, with 13 bases between. This CDR3 is built from 15 residues. The germline V gene encodes CDR1 SGHTA and CDR2 FQGTGA.

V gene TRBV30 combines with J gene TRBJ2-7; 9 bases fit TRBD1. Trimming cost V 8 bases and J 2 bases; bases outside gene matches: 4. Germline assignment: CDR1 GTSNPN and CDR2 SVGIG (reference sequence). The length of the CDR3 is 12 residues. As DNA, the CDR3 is TGTGCCAGTGGACAGGGGACCTACGAGCAGTACTTC. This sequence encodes CASGQGTYEQYF.

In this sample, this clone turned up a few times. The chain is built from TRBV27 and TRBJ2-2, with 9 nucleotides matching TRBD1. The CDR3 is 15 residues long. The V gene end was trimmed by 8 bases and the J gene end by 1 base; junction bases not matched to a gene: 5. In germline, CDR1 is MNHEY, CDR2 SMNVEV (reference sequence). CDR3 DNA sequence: TGTGCCAGCCGCTGGGGACAGGGGAACACCGGGGAGCTGTTTTTT. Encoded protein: CASRWGQGNTGELFF.

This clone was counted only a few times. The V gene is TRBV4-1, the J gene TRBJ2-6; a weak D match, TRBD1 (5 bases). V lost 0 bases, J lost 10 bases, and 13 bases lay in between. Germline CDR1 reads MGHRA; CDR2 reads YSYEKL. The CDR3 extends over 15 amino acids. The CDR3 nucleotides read TGCGCCAGCAGCCAAGATGCAGACAGATTAAACGTCCTGACTTTC. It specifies CASSQDADRLNVLTF.

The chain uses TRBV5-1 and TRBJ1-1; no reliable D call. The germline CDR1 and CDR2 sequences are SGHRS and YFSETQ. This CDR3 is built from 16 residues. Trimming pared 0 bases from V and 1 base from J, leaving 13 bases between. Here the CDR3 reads CASSLESNRGNTEAFF. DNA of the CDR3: TGCGCCAGCAGCTTGGAGTCAAACCGAGGGAACACTGAAGCTTTCTTT.

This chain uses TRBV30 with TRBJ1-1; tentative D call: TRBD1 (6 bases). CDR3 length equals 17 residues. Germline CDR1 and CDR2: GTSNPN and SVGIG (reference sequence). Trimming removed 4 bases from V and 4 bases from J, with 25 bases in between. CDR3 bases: TGTGCCTGGAATCCTCGAGTGGGCCCCAGGGGTATCACTGAAGCTTTCTTT. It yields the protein CAWNPRVGPRGITEAFF.